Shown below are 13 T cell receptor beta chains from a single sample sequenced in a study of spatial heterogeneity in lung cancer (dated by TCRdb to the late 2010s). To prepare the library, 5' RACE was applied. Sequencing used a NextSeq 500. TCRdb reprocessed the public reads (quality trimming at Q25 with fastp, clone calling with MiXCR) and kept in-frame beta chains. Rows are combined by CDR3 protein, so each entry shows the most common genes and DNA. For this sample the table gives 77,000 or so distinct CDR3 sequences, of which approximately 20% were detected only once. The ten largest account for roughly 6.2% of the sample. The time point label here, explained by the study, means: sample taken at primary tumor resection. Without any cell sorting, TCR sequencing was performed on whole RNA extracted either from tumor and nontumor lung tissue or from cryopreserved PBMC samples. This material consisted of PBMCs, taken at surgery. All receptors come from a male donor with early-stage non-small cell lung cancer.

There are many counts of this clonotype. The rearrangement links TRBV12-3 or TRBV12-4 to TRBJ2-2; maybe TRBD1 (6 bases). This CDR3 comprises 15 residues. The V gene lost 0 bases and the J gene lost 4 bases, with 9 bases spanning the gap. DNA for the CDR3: TGTGCCAGCAGTTTAGCCACAGGGCGCACCGGGGAGCTGTTTTTT. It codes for CASSLATGRTGELFF.

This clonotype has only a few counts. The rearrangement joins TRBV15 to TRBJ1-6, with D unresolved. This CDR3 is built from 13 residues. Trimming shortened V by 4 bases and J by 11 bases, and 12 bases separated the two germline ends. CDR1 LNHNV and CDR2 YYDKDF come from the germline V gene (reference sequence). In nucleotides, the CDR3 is TGTGCCACCAGCAATCCGGGGAGGCCACCCCTCCACTTT. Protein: CATSNPGRPPLHF.

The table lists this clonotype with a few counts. The CDR3 DNA reads as TGTGCCAGCAGTGGACAGGGGGCGGAAGACTACGAGCAGTACTTC. Residues: CASSGQGAEDYEQYF. This chain links TRBV2 with TRBJ2-7; 10 bases agree with TRBD1. There are 15 residues in the CDR3. CDR1 is SNHLY, CDR2 FYNNEI, per germline. V dropped 4 bases and J dropped 3; count of bases not matched to a gene: 6.

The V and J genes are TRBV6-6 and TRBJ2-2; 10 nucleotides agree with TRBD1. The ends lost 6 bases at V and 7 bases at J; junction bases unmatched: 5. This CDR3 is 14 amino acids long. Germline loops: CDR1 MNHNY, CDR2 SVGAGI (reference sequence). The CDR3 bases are TGTGCCAGCAGGACCGGGACAGGGGACGGGGAGCTGTTTTTT. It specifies CASRTGTGDGELFF.

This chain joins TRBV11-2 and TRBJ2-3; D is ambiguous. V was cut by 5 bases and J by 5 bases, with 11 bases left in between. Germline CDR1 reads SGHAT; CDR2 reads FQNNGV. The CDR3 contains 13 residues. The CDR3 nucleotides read TGTGCCAGCAGCCCCTCGATGGGAGATACGCAGTATTTT. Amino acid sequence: CASSPSMGDTQYF. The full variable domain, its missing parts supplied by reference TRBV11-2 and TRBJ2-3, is EAGVAQSPRYKIIEKRQSVAFWCNPISGHATLYWYQQILGQGPKLLIQFQNNGVVDDSQLPKDRFSAERLKGVDSTLKIQPAKLEDSAVYLCASSPSMGDTQYFGPGTRLTVL.

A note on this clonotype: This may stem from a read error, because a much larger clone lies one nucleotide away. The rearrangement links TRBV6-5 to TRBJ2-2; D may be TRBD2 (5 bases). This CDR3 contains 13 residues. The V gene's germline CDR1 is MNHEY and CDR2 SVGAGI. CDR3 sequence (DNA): TGTGCCAGCACGGCAGAAAGGACCGGGGAGCTGATTTTT. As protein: CASTAERTGELIF.

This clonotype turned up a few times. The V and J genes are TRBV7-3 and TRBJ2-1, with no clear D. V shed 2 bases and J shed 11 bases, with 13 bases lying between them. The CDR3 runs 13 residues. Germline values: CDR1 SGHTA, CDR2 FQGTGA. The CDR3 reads CASSLGQERKQFF. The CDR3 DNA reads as TGTGCCAGCAGCTTAGGTCAGGAACGAAAGCAGTTCTTC.

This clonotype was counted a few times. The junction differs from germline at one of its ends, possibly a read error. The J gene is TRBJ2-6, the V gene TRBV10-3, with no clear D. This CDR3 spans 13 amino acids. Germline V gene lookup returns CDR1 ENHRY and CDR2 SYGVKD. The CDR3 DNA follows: TGTGCCATCAGGGAGTCTGGGGCCAACGTCCTGACTTTC. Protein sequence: CAIRESGANVLTF.

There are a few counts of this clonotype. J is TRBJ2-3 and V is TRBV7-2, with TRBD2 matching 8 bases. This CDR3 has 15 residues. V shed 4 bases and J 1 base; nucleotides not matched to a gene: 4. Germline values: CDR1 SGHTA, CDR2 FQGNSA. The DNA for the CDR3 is TGTGCCAGCAGCTACCTTAGCGGGGGCACAGATACGCAGTATTTT. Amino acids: CASSYLSGGTDTQYF. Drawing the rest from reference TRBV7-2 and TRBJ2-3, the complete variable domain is GAGVSQSPSNKVTEKGKDVELRCDPISGHTALYWYRQSLGQGLEFLIYFQGNSAPDKSGLPSDRFSAERTGGSVSTLTIQRTQQEDSAVYLCASSYLSGGTDTQYFGPGTRLTVL.

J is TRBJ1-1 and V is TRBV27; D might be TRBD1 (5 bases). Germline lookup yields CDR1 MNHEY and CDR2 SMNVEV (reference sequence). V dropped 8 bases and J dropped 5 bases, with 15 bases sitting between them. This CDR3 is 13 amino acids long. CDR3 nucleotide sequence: TGTGCCAGCTCCCGGGGCCGTCAGACTGAAGCTTTCTTT. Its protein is CASSRGRQTEAFF.

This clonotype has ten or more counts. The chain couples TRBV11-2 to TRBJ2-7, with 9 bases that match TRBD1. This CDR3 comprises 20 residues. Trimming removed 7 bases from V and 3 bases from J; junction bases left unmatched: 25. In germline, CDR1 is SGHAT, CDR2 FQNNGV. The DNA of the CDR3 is TGTGCCAGCATCAAGAACCCCTGGGACAGGGAGCCAAAGTCCAGCTACGAGCAGTACTTC. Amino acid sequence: CASIKNPWDREPKSSYEQYF.

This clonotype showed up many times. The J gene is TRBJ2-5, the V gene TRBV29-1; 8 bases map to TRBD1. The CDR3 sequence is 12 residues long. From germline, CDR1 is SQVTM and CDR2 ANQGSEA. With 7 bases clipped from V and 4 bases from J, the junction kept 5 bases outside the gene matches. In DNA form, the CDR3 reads TGCAGCGCCCAAACAGGGGGAGAGACCCAGTACTTC. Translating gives CSAQTGGETQYF.

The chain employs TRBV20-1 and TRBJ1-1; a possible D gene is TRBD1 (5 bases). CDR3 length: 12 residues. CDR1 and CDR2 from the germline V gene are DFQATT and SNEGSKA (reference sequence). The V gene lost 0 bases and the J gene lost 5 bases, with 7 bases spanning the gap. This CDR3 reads CSAREGGTEAFF. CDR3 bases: TGCAGTGCTAGAGAGGGGGGGACTGAAGCTTTCTTT.